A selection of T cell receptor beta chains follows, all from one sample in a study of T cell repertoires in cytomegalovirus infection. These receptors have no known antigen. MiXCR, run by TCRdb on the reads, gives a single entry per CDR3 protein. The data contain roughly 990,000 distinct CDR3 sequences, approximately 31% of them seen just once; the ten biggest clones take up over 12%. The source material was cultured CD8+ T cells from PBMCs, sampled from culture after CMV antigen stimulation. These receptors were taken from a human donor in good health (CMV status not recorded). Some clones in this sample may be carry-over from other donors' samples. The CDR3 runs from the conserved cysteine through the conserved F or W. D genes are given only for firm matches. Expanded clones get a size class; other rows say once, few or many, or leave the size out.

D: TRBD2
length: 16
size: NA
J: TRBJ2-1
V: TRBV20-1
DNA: TGCAGTGCTTCTCAACCGGGACTAGGGTCCTACAATGAGCAGTTCTTC
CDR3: CSASQPGLGSYNEQFF

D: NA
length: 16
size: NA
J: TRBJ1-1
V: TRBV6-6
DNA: TGTGCCAGCAGCCCGATCCTTTGGACAGCTAACACTGAAGCTTTCTTT
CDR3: CASSPILWTANTEAFF

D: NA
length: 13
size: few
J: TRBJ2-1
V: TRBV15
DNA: TGTGCCACCGAGGACAGAGGCTACAATGAGCAGTTCTTC
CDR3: CATEDRGYNEQFF

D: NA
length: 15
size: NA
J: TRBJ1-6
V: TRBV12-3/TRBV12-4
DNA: TGTGCCAGCAGCCGCGGACACTACTATAATTCACCCCTCCACTTT
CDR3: CASSRGHYYNSPLHF

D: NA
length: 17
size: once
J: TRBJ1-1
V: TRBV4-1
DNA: TGCGCCAGCAGCCAAGAAGGCAGGGGCGGCTCTAGCACTGAAGCTTTCTTT
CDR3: CASSQEGRGGSSTEAFF

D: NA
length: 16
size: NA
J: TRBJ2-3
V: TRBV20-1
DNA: TGCAGTGCTAGAGATTTGGAGCGGGCCCACACAGATACGCAGTATTTT
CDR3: CSARDLERAHTDTQYF

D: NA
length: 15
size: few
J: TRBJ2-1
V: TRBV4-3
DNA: TGCGCCAGCAGCCAAGTAGAACAGGCATACAATGAGCAGTTCTTC
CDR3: CASSQVEQAYNEQFF

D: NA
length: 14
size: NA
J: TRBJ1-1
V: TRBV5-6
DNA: TGTGCCAGCAGCTTGGGGGGTGTGAGGACTGAAGCTTTCTTT
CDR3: CASSLGGVRTEAFF

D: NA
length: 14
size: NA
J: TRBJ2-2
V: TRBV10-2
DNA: TGCGCCAGCAGTGAGTTTTGGGACACCGGGGAGCTGTTTTTT
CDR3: CASSEFWDTGELFF

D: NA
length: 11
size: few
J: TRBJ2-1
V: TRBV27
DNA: TGTGCCAGCAGTTCTCGGATAGGGCAGTTCTTC
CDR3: CASSSRIGQFF

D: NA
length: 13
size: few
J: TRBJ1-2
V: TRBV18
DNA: TGTGCCAGCTCACAGGGGGAGGCCTATGGCTACACCTTC
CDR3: CASSQGEAYGYTF

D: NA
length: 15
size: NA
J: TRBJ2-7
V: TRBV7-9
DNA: TGTGCCAGCAGCCGATCTCAGGGGAAATCGTACGAGCAGTACTTC
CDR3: CASSRSQGKSYEQYF

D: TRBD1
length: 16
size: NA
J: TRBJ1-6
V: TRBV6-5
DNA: TGTGCCAGCAGTTACTCGCAAGGACAGGGGAATTCACCCCTCCACTTT
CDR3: CASSYSQGQGNSPLHF

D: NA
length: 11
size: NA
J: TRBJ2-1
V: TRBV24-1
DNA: TGTGCCACCAGTGCCAACAATGAGCAGTTCTTC
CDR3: CATSANNEQFF

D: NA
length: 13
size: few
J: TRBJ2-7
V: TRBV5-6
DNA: TGTGCCAGCAGCTTGCACGGATCCTACGAGCAGTACTTC
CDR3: CASSLHGSYEQYF

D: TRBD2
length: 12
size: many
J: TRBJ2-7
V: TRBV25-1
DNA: TGTGCCAGCAGTGAATACGGGGGGGAGCAGTACTTC
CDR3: CASSEYGGEQYF

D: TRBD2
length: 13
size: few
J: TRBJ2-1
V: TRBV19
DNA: TGTGCCAGTAGTATCGGACTAGGCAGTTACCAGTTCTTC
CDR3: CASSIGLGSYQFF

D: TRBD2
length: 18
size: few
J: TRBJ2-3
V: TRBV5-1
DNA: TGCGCCAGAGAATGTACAATGGGACTAGCTAGTTGCGCAGATACGCAGTATTTT
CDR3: CARECTMGLASCADTQYF

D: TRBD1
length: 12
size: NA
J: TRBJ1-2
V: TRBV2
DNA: TGTGCCAGCGCCGACAGGGCGAGAGGCTACACCTTC
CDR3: CASADRARGYTF

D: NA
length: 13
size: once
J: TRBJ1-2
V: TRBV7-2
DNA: TGTGCCAGCACCCTGATAGGCTTCTATGGCTACACCTTC
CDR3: CASTLIGFYGYTF

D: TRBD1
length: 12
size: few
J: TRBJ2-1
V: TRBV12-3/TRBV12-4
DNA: TGTGCCAGCTCGACAGGGGACGATGAGCAGTTCTTC
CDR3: CASSTGDDEQFF

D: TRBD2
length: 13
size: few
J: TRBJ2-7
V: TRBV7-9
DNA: TGTGCCAGCAGCGGGACTACAACCTACGAGCAGTACTTC
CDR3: CASSGTTTYEQYF

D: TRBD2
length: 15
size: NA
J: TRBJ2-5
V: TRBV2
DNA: TGTGCCAGCCTCCTACTAGCGGGGGAGCAAGAGACCCAGTACTTC
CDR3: CASLLLAGEQETQYF

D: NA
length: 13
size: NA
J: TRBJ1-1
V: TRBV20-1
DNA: TGCAGTGCTAGAGGAAGGACGAACACTGAAGCTTTCTTT
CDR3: CSARGRTNTEAFF

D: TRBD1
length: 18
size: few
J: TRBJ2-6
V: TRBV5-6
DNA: TGTGCCAGCAGCCCGGGACAGGGAGGATTCGCTGGGGCCAACGTCCTGACTTTC
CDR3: CASSPGQGGFAGANVLTF

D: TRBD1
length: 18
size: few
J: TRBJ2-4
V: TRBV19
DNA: TGTGCCAGTAGTACCTGGACAGGGGCTACGAGGGCCAAAAACATTCAGTACTTC
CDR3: CASSTWTGATRAKNIQYF

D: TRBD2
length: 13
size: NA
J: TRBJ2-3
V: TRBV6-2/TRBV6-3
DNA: TGTGCCAGCAGCCCGGGACTAGCGTATCCGCAGTATTTT
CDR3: CASSPGLAYPQYF

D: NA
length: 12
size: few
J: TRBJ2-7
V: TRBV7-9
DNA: TGTGCCAGCAGCTTAATAGTTGCCGAGCAGTACTTC
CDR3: CASSLIVAEQYF

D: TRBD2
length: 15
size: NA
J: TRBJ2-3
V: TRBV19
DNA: TGTGCCAGTGATACCGGGACTACCAACACAGATACGCAGTATTTT
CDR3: CASDTGTTNTDTQYF

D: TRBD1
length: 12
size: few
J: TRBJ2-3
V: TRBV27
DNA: TGTGCCAGCAGAGGGGGCGTAGATACGCAGTATTTT
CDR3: CASRGGVDTQYF

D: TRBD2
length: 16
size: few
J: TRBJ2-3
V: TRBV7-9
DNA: TGTGCCAGCAGCTTAATTGTGCAGCGGGGAGCGGATACGCAGTATTTT
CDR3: CASSLIVQRGADTQYF

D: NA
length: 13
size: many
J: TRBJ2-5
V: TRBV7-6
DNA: TGTGCCAGCAGCTTAGAGGCCCAAGAGACCCAGTACTTC
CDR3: CASSLEAQETQYF

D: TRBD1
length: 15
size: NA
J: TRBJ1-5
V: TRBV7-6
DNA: TGTGCCAGCAGCGCAACCGGGACAGACAATCAGCCCCAGCATTTT
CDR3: CASSATGTDNQPQHF

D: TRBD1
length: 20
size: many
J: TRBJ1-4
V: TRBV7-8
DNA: TGTGCCAGCAGCTGGGACACTGAGGGACAGAATCCTTGGGCTAATGAAAAACTGTTTTTT
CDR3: CASSWDTEGQNPWANEKLFF

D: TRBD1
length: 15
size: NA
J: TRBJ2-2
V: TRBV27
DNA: TGTGCCAGCAGTTTAGCACAGGGGGGCTTAGGGGAGCTGTTTTTT
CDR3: CASSLAQGGLGELFF

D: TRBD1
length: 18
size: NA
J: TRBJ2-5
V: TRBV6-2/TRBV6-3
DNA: TGTGCCAGCAGTACCGGACAGGGGGCACCCCCAACAGGGGAGACCCAGTACTTC
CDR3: CASSTGQGAPPTGETQYF

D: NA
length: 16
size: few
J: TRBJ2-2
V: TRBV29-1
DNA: TGCAGCGCCACCGCGCAGGGTCCCCGCTGGACCGGGGAGCTGTTTTTT
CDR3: CSATAQGPRWTGELFF

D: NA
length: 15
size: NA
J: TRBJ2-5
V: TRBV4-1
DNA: TGCGCCAGCAGCCAAGATGGGGGATTGGGGGAGACCCAGTACTTC
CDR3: CASSQDGGLGETQYF

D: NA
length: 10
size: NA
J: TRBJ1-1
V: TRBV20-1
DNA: TGCAGTGCCTTCTCGACTGAAGCTTTCTTT
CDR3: CSAFSTEAFF

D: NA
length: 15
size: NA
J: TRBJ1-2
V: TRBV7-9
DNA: TGTGCCAGCAGCGGAGCTGGACAGAGGAACTATGGCTACACCTTC
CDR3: CASSGAGQRNYGYTF

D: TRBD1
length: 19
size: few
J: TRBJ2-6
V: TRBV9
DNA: TGTGCCAGCAGCGACGCTACCGGACAGGATTACTCTGGGGCCAACGTCCTGACTTTC
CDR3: CASSDATGQDYSGANVLTF

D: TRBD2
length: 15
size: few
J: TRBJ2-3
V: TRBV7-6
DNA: TGTGCCAGCACCATTAGCGGGGAGAGCACAGATACGCAGTATTTT
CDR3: CASTISGESTDTQYF

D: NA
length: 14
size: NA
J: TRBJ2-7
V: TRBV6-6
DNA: TGTGCCAGCAGTACTCGACAGACCTCCTACGAGCAGTACTTC
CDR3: CASSTRQTSYEQYF

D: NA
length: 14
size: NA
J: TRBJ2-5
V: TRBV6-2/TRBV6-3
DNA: TGTGCCAGCAGTTCCCGACTCAGGGGAGAGACCCAGTACTTC
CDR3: CASSSRLRGETQYF

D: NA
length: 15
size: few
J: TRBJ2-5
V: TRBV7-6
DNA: TGTGCCAGCAGCTTGGTTTGGGGCCACCAAGAGACCCAGTACTTC
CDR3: CASSLVWGHQETQYF

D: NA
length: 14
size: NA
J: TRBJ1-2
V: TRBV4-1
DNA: TGCGCCAGCAGCCAAAACCCGCCTGGTGATGGCTACACCTTC
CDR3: CASSQNPPGDGYTF

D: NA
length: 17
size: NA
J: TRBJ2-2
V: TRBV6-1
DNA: TGTGCCAGCAGTGTCGTTTTGGCAGCCTCATACACCGGGGAGCTGTTTTTT
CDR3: CASSVVLAASYTGELFF

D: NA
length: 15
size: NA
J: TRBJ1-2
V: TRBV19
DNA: TGTGCCAGTAGTATCTTAAACGGCAGTACCTATGGCTACACCTTC
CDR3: CASSILNGSTYGYTF

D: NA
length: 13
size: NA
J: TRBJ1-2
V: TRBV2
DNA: TGTGCCAGCAGTGAAGAACAGGGCTATGGCTACACCTTC
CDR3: CASSEEQGYGYTF

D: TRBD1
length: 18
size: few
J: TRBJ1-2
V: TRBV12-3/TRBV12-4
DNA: TGTGCCAGCAGTTTTCTCCCAAGATTAGACAGGGGACTTGGTGGCTACACCTTC
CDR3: CASSFLPRLDRGLGGYTF

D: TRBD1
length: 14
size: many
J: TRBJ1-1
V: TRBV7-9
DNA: TGTGCCAGCAGCCGACAGGGTTGGAACACTGAAGCTTTCTTT
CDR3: CASSRQGWNTEAFF

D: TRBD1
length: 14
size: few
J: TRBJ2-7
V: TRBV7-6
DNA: TGTGCCAGCAGTCCAATCGGGACAGCCTACGAGCAGTACTTC
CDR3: CASSPIGTAYEQYF

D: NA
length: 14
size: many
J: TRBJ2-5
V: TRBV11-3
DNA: TGTGCCAGCAGCTCCCCCGGTGGGGAAGAGACCCAGTACTTC
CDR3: CASSSPGGEETQYF

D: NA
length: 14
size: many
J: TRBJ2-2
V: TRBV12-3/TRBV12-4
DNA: TGTGCCAGCAGTTTAGCGCCGGTCACCGGGGAGCTGTTTTTT
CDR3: CASSLAPVTGELFF

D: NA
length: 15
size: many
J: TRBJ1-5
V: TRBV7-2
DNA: TGTGCCAGCAGCCCACCAGGGATTAGCAATCAGCCCCAGCATTTT
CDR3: CASSPPGISNQPQHF

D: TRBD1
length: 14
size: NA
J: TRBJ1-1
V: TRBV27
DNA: TGTGCCAGCAGTGCCCTGGACAGGGCATTTGAAGCTTTCTTT
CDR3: CASSALDRAFEAFF

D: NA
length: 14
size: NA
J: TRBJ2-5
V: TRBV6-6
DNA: TGTGCCAGCAGTTACCCTGAAAGTGGGGAGACCCAGTACTTC
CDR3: CASSYPESGETQYF